The 25 T cell receptor beta chains below were found in one sample sequenced in a study of T cells in Graves' hyperthyroidism and ophthalmopathy. The source material, RNA transcripts, was used to amplify TCR beta CDR3 regions. HTBI primers drove first-round RT-PCR of the TCR CDR3. TCRdb ran MiXCR on the multiplex PCR reads and lists one entry per CDR3 protein. The table lists about 840,000 distinct CDR3 sequences, over 35% of them singletons, with approximately 8.7% in the top ten. Sequencing was carried out using blood. Source of these receptors: a man between 18 and 35 years old with Graves' hyperthyroidism.

The table lists this clonotype with many counts. The rearrangement uses TRBV7-2 and TRBJ2-7; the match to TRBD2 covers 11 bases. V gave up 3 bases and J gave up 2 bases; unmatched junction bases: 3. CDR1 and CDR2 (germline): SGHTA, FQGNSA. CDR3 length equals 15 residues. The CDR3: CASSLGLAEPYEQYF. The CDR3 DNA follows: TGTGCCAGCAGCTTGGGACTAGCGGAGCCCTACGAGCAGTACTTC.

This clonotype was seen at least ten times. V gene TRBV19 combines with J gene TRBJ2-7; TRBD1 matches 10 bases. CDR1 and CDR2 (germline): LNHDA, SQIVND (reference sequence). J gave up 3 bases and V 3 bases, and 2 bases lay outside the gene matches. CDR3 size: 14 residues. This CDR3 is CASSMGTGDYEQYF. In DNA, the CDR3 is TGTGCCAGTAGTATGGGGACAGGGGACTACGAGCAGTACTTC. Supplemented by reference TRBV19 and TRBJ2-7, the full variable domain reads DGGITQSPKYLFRKEGQNVTLSCEQNLNHDAMYWYRQDPGQGLRLIYYSQIVNDFQKGDIAEGYSVSREKKESFPLTVTSAQKNPTAFYLCASSMGTGDYEQYFGPGTRLTVT.

This clonotype was picked up a small number of times. The DNA of the CDR3 is TGTGCCAGCAGCTGGGGGACAGGAGGGACCGGGGAGCTGTTTTTT. Protein sequence: CASSWGTGGTGELFF. The chain combines TRBV7-9 with TRBJ2-2; TRBD1 agrees at 8 bases. Per the germline V gene, CDR1 is SEHNR and CDR2 is FQNEAQ (reference sequence). Germline trimming cut 4 bases from V and 5 bases from J; bases unmatched to any gene: 6. There are 15 residues in the CDR3.

This clonotype was found many times. The chain joins TRBV7-2 to TRBJ2-7; D may match TRBD1 or TRBD2 (5 bases each). Germline V gene lookup returns CDR1 SGHTA and CDR2 FQGNSA. The V gene lost 3 bases and the J gene lost 9 bases, with 15 bases spanning the gap. The CDR3 covers 13 residues. The CDR3 bases are TGTGCCAGCAGCTTGGGACCGACGTCAAGGCAGTACTTC. Its protein product is CASSLGPTSRQYF. The variable domain in full, with the rest retrieved from reference TRBV7-2 and TRBJ2-7, is GAGVSQSPSNKVTEKGKDVELRCDPISGHTALYWYRQSLGQGLEFLIYFQGNSAPDKSGLPSDRFSAERTGGSVSTLTIQRTQQEDSAVYLCASSLGPTSRQYFGPGTRLTVT.

On this clonotype itself: A much larger clone lies a single base off, so this may be a read error. The V gene is TRBV11-1, the J gene TRBJ1-1; D possibly corresponds to TRBD1 (5 bases). Germline CDR1 reads SGHAT; CDR2 reads FQDESV (reference sequence). The CDR3 extends over 15 amino acids. Between the trimmed V and J ends, which lost 4 bases and 1 base, there was a span of 13 bases. Here the CDR3 DNA reads TGTGCCAGCAGCTCCGAACAGGTGCCGAACACTGAAGCTTTCTTT. Translating gives CASSSEQVPNTEAFF.

V and J are TRBV7-2 and TRBJ2-2, with a possible D match to TRBD1 (5 bases). The CDR3 consists of 15 residues. Germline V gene lookup returns CDR1 SGHTA and CDR2 FQGNSA. The V end lost 4 bases, the J end lost 1 base, and 10 bases lay between the germline ends. The CDR3 region is CASSSDSLNTGELFF. The CDR3 region has the DNA TGTGCCAGCAGCTCCGACAGCCTGAACACCGGGGAGCTGTTTTTT. The entire variable domain, with the rest obtained from reference TRBV7-2 and TRBJ2-2, is as follows: GAGVSQSPSNKVTEKGKDVELRCDPISGHTALYWYRQSLGQGLEFLIYFQGNSAPDKSGLPSDRFSAERTGGSVSTLTIQRTQQEDSAVYLCASSSDSLNTGELFFGEGSRLTVL.

Of note for this clonotype: Since a much larger clone is just one base distant, this may be a read error. The J gene is TRBJ1-6, the V gene TRBV5-5; the D is unclear. Per the germline V gene, CDR1 is SGHKS and CDR2 is YYEKEE (reference sequence). CDR3 length: 14 amino acids. The DNA for the CDR3 is TGTACCAGCTTTGGTGGGTTCGATAATTCACCCCTCCACTTT. Its protein product is CTSFGGFDNSPLHF. The full variable domain, in which reference TRBV5-5 and TRBJ1-6 provide the parts outside the CDR3, is DAGVTQSPTHLIKTRGQQVTLRCSPISGHKSVSWYQQVLGQGPQFIFQYYEKEERGRGNFPDRFSARQFPNYSSELNVNALLLGDSALYLCTSFGGFDNSPLHFGNGTRLTVT.

In regard to this clonotype: This sequence may be a read error, since a much larger clone differs from it by one base. This rearrangement joins TRBV20-1 to TRBJ1-1; D gene unclear. This CDR3 has 13 residues. V dropped 2 bases and J dropped 4 bases, with 11 bases sitting between them. The germline CDR1 and CDR2 sequences are DFQATT and SNEGSKA (reference sequence). The CDR3 loop is CSARPGAGTEAFF. CDR3 DNA sequence: TGCAGTGCTAGACCTGGCGCGGGCACTGAAGCTTTCTTT.

Remarks on this clonotype: This CDR3 is missing its conserved last phenylalanine or tryptophan, likely due to a read error. The gene calls are TRBV13 and TRBJ1-4; 8 bases agree with TRBD1. This CDR3 has 15 amino acids. Germline V CDR1 and CDR2: PRHDT, FYEKMQ (reference sequence). The ends lost 5 bases at V and 8 bases at J; junction bases unmatched: 10. The CDR3 DNA reads as TGTGCCAGCAGCACAGCTTCAGGGGGCCGCGAAAAACTGTTTCTT. This codes for CASSTASGGREKLFL.

This clonotype was counted a few times. The genes are TRBV2 and TRBJ1-2; a possible D gene is TRBD1 (6 bases). This CDR3 comprises 17 residues. The V gene lost 6 bases and the J gene lost 8 bases, with 28 bases spanning the gap. Germline-derived CDR1 and CDR2 are SNHLY and FYNNEI. In DNA, the CDR3 is TGTGCCAGCAGCCTCGAGGGTCTGGCAGGGGCCTGGGGGGGCTACACCTTC. It encodes CASSLEGLAGAWGGYTF. The full variable domain, completed using reference TRBV2 and TRBJ1-2, is EPEVTQTPSHQVTQMGQEVILRCVPISNHLYFYWYRQILGQKVEFLVSFYNNEISEKSEIFDDQFSVERPDGSNFTLKIRSTKLEDSAMYFCASSLEGLAGAWGGYTFGSGTRLTVV.

V and J are TRBV12-3 or TRBV12-4 and TRBJ1-2; 7 bases align to TRBD1. V shed 3 bases, J shed 4 bases, and the junction held 5 bases outside the gene matches. CDR3 length: 14 residues. The CDR3 DNA reads TGTGCCAGCAGTTTTAAGGCAGGGGGCTATGGCTACACCTTC. Translation: CASSFKAGGYGYTF.

The rearrangement joins TRBV9 to TRBJ1-1; 7 positions agree with TRBD1. The V segment lost 3 bases and the J segment 5 bases; nucleotides outside the gene matches: 13. Germline V gene data show CDR1 as SGDLS and CDR2 as YYNGEE. This CDR3 spans 16 amino acids. CDR3 loop: CASSASKTGWVTEAFF. The CDR3 bases are TGTGCCAGCAGCGCCTCCAAGACAGGGTGGGTTACTGAAGCTTTCTTT.

The chain joins TRBV15 to TRBJ2-7, with 11 bases lining up with TRBD1. Germline loops: CDR1 LNHNV, CDR2 YYDKDF (reference sequence). CDR3 length: 15 amino acids. J was trimmed by 2 bases and V by 5 bases; bases with no gene match: 5. CDR3 in amino acids: CATSQGQGGAYEQYF. CDR3 nucleotides: TGTGCCACCAGCCAGGGACAGGGGGGTGCCTACGAGCAGTACTTC. Looking up the rest from reference TRBV15 and TRBJ2-7 gives the full variable domain: DAMVIQNPRYQVTQFGKPVTLSCSQTLNHNVMYWYQQKSSQAPKLLFHYYDKDFNNEADTPDNFQSRRPNTSFCFLDIRSPGLGDTAMYLCATSQGQGGAYEQYFGPGTRLTVT.

As to this clonotype: A junction end diverges from the germline sequence, so it may reflect a read error. The V call is TRBV25-1, the J call TRBJ1-2; no definite D call. The CDR3 spans 13 residues. Germline assignment: CDR1 MGHDK and CDR2 SYGVNS. In nucleotides, the CDR3 is TGCGCCAGCAGCCAAGAAGCTAGGAGTGGCTACACCTTC. Amino acid sequence: CASSQEARSGYTF.

This clonotype was recorded at least ten times. The chain joins TRBV7-2 to TRBJ2-7; 9 bases fit TRBD2. This CDR3 has 14 residues. In germline, CDR1 is SGHTA, CDR2 FQGNSA. Trimming at V came to 5 bases and at J to 7 bases, leaving 9 bases not matched to a gene. This chain's CDR3 is CASSPGLAEREQYF. Written as DNA, the CDR3 is TGTGCCAGCAGCCCGGGACTAGCAGAGAGGGAGCAGTACTTC.

This clonotype was counted many times. The chain employs TRBV7-2 and TRBJ2-7; 15 positions agree with TRBD2. Per the germline V gene, CDR1 is SGHTA and CDR2 is FQGNSA. This CDR3 contains 15 residues. V gave up 5 bases and J gave up 6 bases; unmatched junction bases: 5. The CDR3 loop is CASSPGLAGGFEQYF. Written as DNA, the CDR3 is TGTGCCAGCAGCCCCGGACTAGCGGGGGGGTTCGAGCAGTACTTC.

This clonotype was detected only a few times. This chain connects TRBV7-8 to TRBJ1-2; D unclear. There are 12 residues in the CDR3. The ends were cut back, 1 base at V and 7 bases at J, with 7 bases in the middle. Looked up from germline, CDR1 is SGHVS and CDR2 is FQNEAQ. CDR3 sequence: CASSLDSRGYTF. For the CDR3, the DNA is TGTGCCAGCAGCTTAGATAGTCGTGGCTACACCTTC.

This clonotype was seen at least ten times. V is TRBV9 and J is TRBJ1-1, with D hard to call. This CDR3 spans 12 amino acids. Germline V gene lookup returns CDR1 SGDLS and CDR2 YYNGEE. The V gene lost 5 bases and the J gene lost 8 bases, with 13 bases spanning the gap. The CDR3 DNA sequence: TGTGCCAGCAGTCATGAGACGGACGAAGCTTTCTTT. Its translation: CASSHETDEAFF.

This clonotype occurred many times. J is TRBJ1-2 and V is TRBV7-9; TRBD1 agrees at 9 bases. Germline CDR1 reads SEHNR; CDR2 reads FQNEAQ (reference sequence). The CDR3 extends over 16 amino acids. Trimming took 4 bases from V and 3 from J; bases not matched to a gene: 9. The CDR3 is CASSSLGQGEDYGYTF. CDR3 DNA: TGTGCCAGCAGCTCCTTGGGACAGGGCGAAGACTATGGCTACACCTTC.

This clonotype was seen ten or more times. V and J are TRBV7-9 and TRBJ1-4; D is uncertain. Germline CDR1 SEHNR, CDR2 FQNEAQ (reference sequence). V was pared by 1 base and J by 8 bases, with 5 bases between. The CDR3 totals 12 residues. This CDR3 is CASSLGMEKLFF. CDR3 bases: TGTGCCAGCAGCTTAGGAATGGAAAAACTGTTTTTT. Full variable domain (rest looked up from reference TRBV7-9 and TRBJ1-4): DTGVSQNPRHKITKRGQNVTFRCDPISEHNRLYWYRQTLGQGPEFLTYFQNEAQLEKSRLLSDRFSAERPKGSFSTLEIQRTEQGDSAMYLCASSLGMEKLFFGSGTQLSVL.

In regard to this clonotype: Relative to the germline gene, one junction end is altered; a read error may explain this. The chain is built from TRBV6-5 and TRBJ2-5; perhaps TRBD2 as D (5 bases). CDR3 length: 13 amino acids. Germline CDR1 is MNHEY and CDR2 is SVGAGI. CDR3 protein: CAIGREGQEAQYF. For the CDR3, the DNA is TGTGCCATTGGACGCGAGGGTCAAGAGGCCCAGTACTTC.

This clonotype has at least ten counts. The rearrangement joins TRBV7-9 to TRBJ1-3; 7 nucleotides align to TRBD1. The CDR3 is 13 residues long. Trimming took 4 bases from V and 6 from J; bases not matched to a gene: 3. CDR1 and CDR2 (germline): SEHNR, FQNEAQ (reference sequence). CDR3 region: CASSSGQLNTIYF. CDR3 bases: TGTGCCAGCAGCTCGGGACAGCTAAACACCATATATTTT.

This sequence joins TRBV29-1 and TRBJ2-7; no definite D call. Looked up from germline, CDR1 is SQVTM and CDR2 is ANQGSEA. Trimming took 2 bases from V and 3 from J, leaving 8 bases between them. This CDR3 has 12 residues. Here the CDR3 DNA reads TGCAGCGTTGAAAAAGCTGACTACGAGCAGTACTTC. It yields the protein CSVEKADYEQYF.

The chain has TRBV4-1 and TRBJ1-4; D is unresolved. The CDR3 is 16 residues long. V lost 3 bases and J lost 0, with 11 bases in between. Germline V gene sequence: CDR1 MGHRA, CDR2 YSYEKL. The CDR3 sequence is CASSHPDPTTNEKLFF. DNA for the CDR3: TGCGCCAGCAGCCATCCCGACCCGACAACTAATGAAAAACTGTTTTTT.

V is TRBV6-6 and J is TRBJ2-5, with unresolved D. Germline loops: CDR1 MNHNY, CDR2 SVGAGI (reference sequence). This CDR3 region has 14 residues. Trimming took off 2 bases at V and 4 bases at J, with 11 bases between the two ends. The CDR3: CASSYGRFSETQYF. The CDR3 nucleotides are TGTGCCAGCAGTTACGGTCGGTTCTCAGAGACCCAGTACTTC.